The subject of this entry is one T cell receptor beta chain. Its target is unknown. This sample is part of a study of T cells after posttransplantation cyclophosphamide. General study points: Tissue-infiltrating T cells from skin or gut overlapped little with blood T cells. Recipient CMV seropositivity and CMV reactivation strongly tracked TRB clonality.

The CDR3 has 11 amino acids. Germline V CDR1 and CDR2: SGHTA, FQGNSA. The V end lost 5 bases, the J end lost 3 bases, and 5 bases lay between the germline ends. TCRdb keeps only in-frame clones here, not all; method: immunoSEQ multiplex PCR. The sample holds approximately 47,000 clones, roughly 92% seen once. The TCR sequence derives from a woman aged 45 to 65 in good health and a related stem cell transplant donor. Sequenced material: PBMCs. V is TRBV7-2 and J is TRBJ2-7; D ambiguous. The CDR3 is CASSRDYEQYF. The CDR3, as DNA: TGTGCCAGCAGCCGAGACTACGAGCAGTACTTC.